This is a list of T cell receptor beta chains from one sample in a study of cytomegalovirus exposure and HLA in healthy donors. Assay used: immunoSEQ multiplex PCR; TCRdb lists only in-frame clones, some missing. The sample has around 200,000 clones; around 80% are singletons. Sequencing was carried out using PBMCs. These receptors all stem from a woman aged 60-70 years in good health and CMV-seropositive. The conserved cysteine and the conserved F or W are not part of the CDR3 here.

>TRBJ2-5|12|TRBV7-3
ASSPQGIQETQY
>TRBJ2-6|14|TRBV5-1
ASSLVANSGANVLT
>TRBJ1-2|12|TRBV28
ASSQGSTNYGYT
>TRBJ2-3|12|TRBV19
ASSAHRSTDTQY
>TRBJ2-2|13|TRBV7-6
ASSLVQGGTGELF
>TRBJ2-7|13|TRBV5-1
ASSLFPVGGNEQY
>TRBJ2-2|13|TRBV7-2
ASSLAGAPTGELF
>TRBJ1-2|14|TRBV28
ASSLFGQGTNYGYT
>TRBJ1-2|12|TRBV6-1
ASSETGTGNGYT
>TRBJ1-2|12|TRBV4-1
ASSQQTGFYGYT
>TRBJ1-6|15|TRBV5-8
ASSLGQGAVVGSPLH
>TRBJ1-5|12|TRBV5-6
ASSLLRGNQPQH
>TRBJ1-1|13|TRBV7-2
ASSITGTGNTEAF
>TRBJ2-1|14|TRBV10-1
ASREDVVGDYNEQF
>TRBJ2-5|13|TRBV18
ASSPVTSGEETQY
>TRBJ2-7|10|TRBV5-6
ASSWSESEQY
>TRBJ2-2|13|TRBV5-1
ASSYGSSNTGELF
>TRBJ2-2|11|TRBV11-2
ASSTRLVGELF
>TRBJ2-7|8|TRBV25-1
ASSPLEQY
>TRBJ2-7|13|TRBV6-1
ASSSGDRVIYEQY
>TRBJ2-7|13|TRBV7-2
ASSLWGGGSYEQY
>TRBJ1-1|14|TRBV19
ASRSRQGPMNTEAF
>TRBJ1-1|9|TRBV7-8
ASTLNTEAF
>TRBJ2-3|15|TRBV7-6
ASSLRGTSGSTDTQY
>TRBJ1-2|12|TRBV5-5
ASSLQGSPYGYT
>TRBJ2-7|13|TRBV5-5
ASSLTPGGYYEQY
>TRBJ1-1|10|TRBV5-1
AAPLSRTEAF
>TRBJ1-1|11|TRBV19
ASSSDRDTEAF
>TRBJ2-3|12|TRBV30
AWSVHGGTDTQY
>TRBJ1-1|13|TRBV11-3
ASSLGQGSNTEAF
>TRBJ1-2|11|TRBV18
ASSQATEYGYT
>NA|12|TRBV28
ASSTGTGSSEQY
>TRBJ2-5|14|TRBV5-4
ASSLSGRMGYETQY
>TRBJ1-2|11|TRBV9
ASNRGGVYGYT
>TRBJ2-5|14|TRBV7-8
ASSPVLAGVEGTQY
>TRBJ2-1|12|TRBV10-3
AITEQGTGNEQF
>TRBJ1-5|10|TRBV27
ASSHQDQPQH
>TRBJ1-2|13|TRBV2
ASSEGQGVPYGYT
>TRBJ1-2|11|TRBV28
ASRRTGIYGYT
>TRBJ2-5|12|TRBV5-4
ASSPTGGWETQY
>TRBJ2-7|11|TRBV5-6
ASSSRGRGEQY
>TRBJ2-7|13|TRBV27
ASSLGTSASYEQY
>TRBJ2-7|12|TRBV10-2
ASSEWREGYEQY
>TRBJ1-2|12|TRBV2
ASSETGGLYGYT
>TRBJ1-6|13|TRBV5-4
ASSLDVTGYSPLH
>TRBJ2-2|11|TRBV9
ASELTNTGELF
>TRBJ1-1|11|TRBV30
AWSRTVNTEAF
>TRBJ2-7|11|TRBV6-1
ASRGQGLDEQY
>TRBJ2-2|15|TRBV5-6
ASSFRLAGGPAGELF